What follows describes a single TCR beta chain. Its antigen remains unidentified. The ends lost 5 bases at V and 3 bases at J; junction bases unmatched: 4. Per germline, CDR1 SGHAT and CDR2 FQNNGV. This CDR3 region has 16 residues. Running of the assay took place at deep level. Methods used by the authors: Junction-only sequences without quality scores came from ImmunoSEQ, so filtering differed. The method was immunoSEQ multiplex PCR; TCRdb's version includes in-frame clones alone and lacks a portion of them. That table supplies the V and J calls and clone size; D and trimming were determined from the DNA. The sample lists hundreds of thousands of clones, about 90% occurring once. This sample was taken from a study of shared clonotypes between healthy human individuals. The study's findings and limits: Represented genetic and exposure-history diversity was restricted by having few donors. Clonotype sharing across several donors was observed for around 4.8% of naive CD4 clonotypes.

The naive CD8 fraction comprised CD45RO-negative cells positively selected for CCR7 and excluded terminally differentiated effector memory CD45RA+ cells. The sequenced material came from naive CD8+ T cells sorted from blood. The receptor's source is a man aged 30-40 years in good health. J is TRBJ2-3 and V is TRBV11-2; 14 bases are a match to TRBD2. The CDR3 nucleotides read TGTGCCAGCAGCGAGGGACTAGCGGGAGTGACAGATACGCAGTATTTT. Translation gives CASSEGLAGVTDTQYF.